Shown below are 31 T cell receptor beta chains from a single sample sequenced in a study of cytotoxic CD8 clonotypes in ibrutinib-treated CLL. Generated by immunoSEQ multiplex PCR, the TCRdb table keeps only in-frame clones and is missing some. The table records about 140,000 clones, less than 95% of them present only once. The sample was PBMCs, taken after 12 months of ibrutinib treatment. These receptor sequences come from a human donor with chronic lymphocytic leukemia.

The chain uses TRBV28 and TRBJ2-1; TRBD1 matches at 8 bases. Trimming removed 7 bases from V and 15 bases from J; junction bases left unmatched: 8. The CDR3 sequence is 11 residues long. Germline V CDR1 and CDR2: MDHEN, SYDVKM. CDR3 bases: TGTGCCAGCAATCCAGGGGGCCGCGCGTTCTTC. Amino acid sequence: CASNPGGRAFF.

The gene calls are TRBV6-6 and TRBJ2-3, with D possibly matching TRBD2 (6 bases). Trimming shortened V by 2 bases and J by 7 bases, and 16 bases separated the two germline ends. The CDR3 sequence is 15 residues long. The V gene's germline CDR1 is MNHNY and CDR2 SVGAGI (reference sequence). The CDR3 loop reads CASSYPSAASYTQYF. The CDR3 coding sequence is TGTGCCAGCAGTTACCCTAGCGCCGCATCTTATACGCAGTATTTT.

The V and J genes are TRBV29-1 and TRBJ2-2, with a tentative D call TRBD2 (6 bases). The CDR3 runs to 15 residues. Per the germline V gene, CDR1 is SQVTM and CDR2 is ANQGSEA. The V gene lost 7 bases and the J gene lost 4 bases, with 19 bases spanning the gap. The CDR3, as DNA: TGCAGCGCAGTGCCTGCTAGCGTGAGCACCGGGGAGCTGTTTTTT. It is translated as CSAVPASVSTGELFF.

The chain joins TRBV7-3 to TRBJ2-5, with D possibly being TRBD1 or TRBD2 (6 bases each). Germline CDR1 is SGHTA and CDR2 is FQGTGA. V lost 2 bases and J 2 bases, leaving 15 bases between the germline ends. The CDR3 spans 16 residues. The CDR3 sequence is CASSLGGRGGQETQYF. In nucleotides, the CDR3 is TGTGCCAGCAGCTTAGGGGGCAGGGGAGGTCAAGAGACCCAGTACTTC.

V gene TRBV2 combines with J gene TRBJ2-1; D might be TRBD2 (5 bases). Germline CDR1 is SNHLY and CDR2 is FYNNEI. This CDR3 has 16 amino acids. With 3 bases removed from V and 0 bases from J, the gap between germline ends came to 12 bases. In nucleotides, the CDR3 is TGTGCCAGCAGTGAGGAGGCGGCCCGCTCCTACAATGAGCAGTTCTTC. As protein: CASSEEAARSYNEQFF.

The chain couples TRBV7-2 to TRBJ2-5; TRBD1 matches at 9 bases. V lost 2 bases and J lost 5; bases outside the gene matches: 9. The germline CDR1 and CDR2 sequences are SGHTA and FQGNSA. This CDR3 has 16 residues. This chain's CDR3 is CASSLTLNRGLETQYF. The DNA for the CDR3 is TGTGCCAGCAGCTTAACGTTGAACAGGGGGCTTGAGACCCAGTACTTC.

J is TRBJ2-1 and V is TRBV2, with 7 bases matching TRBD2. The CDR3 spans 16 residues. J gave up 1 base and V 5 bases, and 8 bases lay outside the gene matches. Germline V gene data show CDR1 as SNHLY and CDR2 as FYNNEI. Here the CDR3 reads CASSFPLAASYNEQFF. Here the CDR3 DNA reads TGTGCCAGCAGTTTCCCTCTAGCGGCGTCCTACAATGAGCAGTTCTTC.

This chain joins TRBV5-1 and TRBJ2-2, with 12 bases identical to TRBD2. Trimming removed 5 bases from V and 1 base from J; junction bases left unmatched: 3. Germline V gene data show CDR1 as SGHRS and CDR2 as YFSETQ. The CDR3 has 16 amino acids. CDR3 sequence reads: CASSSLAGGNTGELFF. CDR3 nucleotide sequence: TGCGCCAGCAGTTCACTAGCGGGAGGGAACACCGGGGAGCTGTTTTTT.

This chain joins TRBV28 and TRBJ2-7; D uncertain. The CDR3 has 13 amino acids. Germline V gene data show CDR1 as MDHEN and CDR2 as SYDVKM. Trimming removed 1 base at V and 3 bases at J, with 7 bases between. DNA of the CDR3: TGTGCCAGCAGTTTATCCCCCCTCTACGAGCAGTACTTC. Residues: CASSLSPLYEQYF. The full variable domain, in which reference TRBV28 and TRBJ2-7 provide the parts outside the CDR3, is DVKVTQSSRYLVKRTGEKVFLECVQDMDHENMFWYRQDPGLGLRLIYFSYDVKMKEKGDIPEGYSVSREKKERFSLILESASTNQTSMYLCASSLSPLYEQYFGPGTRLTVT.

The chain joins TRBV2 to TRBJ1-3, with TRBD1 identical over 9 bases. Trimming cost V 9 bases and J 0 bases; bases outside gene matches: 6. Germline-derived CDR1 and CDR2 are SNHLY and FYNNEI. This CDR3 has 15 residues. The CDR3 sequence: CASFDRGASGNTIYF. DNA for the CDR3: TGTGCCAGTTTCGACAGGGGGGCCTCTGGAAACACCATATATTTT.

The rearrangement joins TRBV11-3 to TRBJ1-4; D remains ambiguous. This CDR3 spans 15 amino acids. V was cut by 3 bases and J by 0 bases, with 8 bases left in between. The V gene's germline CDR1 is SGHNT and CDR2 YENEEA. The CDR3 DNA reads as TGTGCCAGCAGCTTCTCCATATCAACTAATGAAAAACTGTTTTTT. Protein product: CASSFSISTNEKLFF.

This clone was seen once. The V call is TRBV5-1, the J call TRBJ1-2; no clear D gene. With 0 bases removed from V and 4 bases from J, the gap between germline ends came to 13 bases. This CDR3 spans 15 amino acids. Germline V CDR1 and CDR2: SGHRS, YFSETQ. The CDR3 DNA follows: TGCGCCAGCAGCTTGGTGTCCGGGGTGGGCTATGGCTACACCTTC. Translating it yields CASSLVSGVGYGYTF.

This rearrangement joins TRBV28 to TRBJ2-5, with D perhaps TRBD2 (5 bases). This CDR3 spans 14 amino acids. V gave up 6 bases and J gave up 2 bases, with 13 bases separating them. From germline, CDR1 is MDHEN and CDR2 SYDVKM. The CDR3 bases are TGTGCCAGCAGCGCCGGCGGGCAACAAGAGACCCAGTACTTC. Residues: CASSAGGQQETQYF.

This chain joins TRBV18 and TRBJ1-1; a weak D match, TRBD1 (6 bases). V gave up 1 base and J gave up 0 bases, with 18 bases separating them. The CDR3 totals 18 residues. Per the germline V gene, CDR1 is KGHSH and CDR2 is LQKENI. The DNA of the CDR3 is TGTGCCAGCTCACCACAAGCTAGTGGGACAACCCTGAACACTGAAGCTTTCTTT. Protein sequence: CASSPQASGTTLNTEAFF. Supplemented by reference TRBV18 and TRBJ1-1, the full variable domain reads NAGVMQNPRHLVRRRGQEARLRCSPMKGHSHVYWYRQLPEEGLKFMVYLQKENIIDESGMPKERFSAEFPKEGPSILRIQQVVRGDSAAYFCASSPQASGTTLNTEAFFGQGTRLTVV.

The genes are TRBV19 and TRBJ2-2; D tentatively fits TRBD1 or TRBD2 (7 bases each). CDR3 length equals 16 residues. The ends were cut back, 5 bases at V and 3 bases at J, with 16 bases in the middle. From germline, CDR1 is LNHDA and CDR2 SQIVND (reference sequence). The CDR3 nucleotides read TGTGCCAGTAGTCCCCGACAGGGAGGGGACACCGGGGAGCTGTTTTTT. Its translation: CASSPRQGGDTGELFF.

V gene TRBV15 combines with J gene TRBJ2-1; D possibly corresponds to TRBD2 (7 bases). CDR1 is LNHNV, CDR2 YYDKDF, per germline (reference sequence). The CDR3 consists of 16 residues. V dropped 5 bases and J dropped 5 bases, with 19 bases sitting between them. The DNA of the CDR3 is TGTGCCACCAGCTCCCGGGCCCCGGGGGGCCACAATGAGCAGTTCTTC. Its translation is CATSSRAPGGHNEQFF.

The J gene is TRBJ2-7, the V gene TRBV2; D is ambiguous. The V end lost 7 bases, the J end lost 6 bases, and 19 bases lay between the germline ends. This CDR3 has 14 amino acids. Per the germline V gene, CDR1 is SNHLY and CDR2 is FYNNEI. The CDR3 DNA reads as TGTGCCAGCAACATCGGTCTAGTGACCGGCGAGCAGTACTTC. This encodes CASNIGLVTGEQYF.

V and J are TRBV7-2 and TRBJ2-1; D is ambiguous. V shed 3 bases and J shed 5 bases, with 11 bases lying between them. The CDR3 contains 14 residues. Germline V gene sequence: CDR1 SGHTA, CDR2 FQGNSA. The CDR3 is CASSFETPNNEQFF. The CDR3 coding sequence is TGTGCCAGCAGCTTCGAGACTCCGAACAATGAGCAGTTCTTC.

The chain joins TRBV5-1 to TRBJ2-1; D might be TRBD2 (6 bases). CDR3 length: 14 amino acids. Trimming shortened V by 2 bases and J by 8 bases, and 14 bases separated the two germline ends. The V gene's germline CDR1 is SGHRS and CDR2 YFSETQ. The CDR3 nucleotides read TGCGCCAGCAGCTTCGGACGGGAGTTGGATGAGCAGTTCTTC. Protein product: CASSFGRELDEQFF.

The chain has TRBV27 and TRBJ2-7, with 7 bases lining up with TRBD2. This CDR3 is built from 16 residues. V lost 5 bases to trimming and J lost 0 bases; unmatched junction nucleotides: 10. CDR1 is MNHEY and CDR2 is SMNVEV in the germline V gene (reference sequence). The CDR3 sequence: CASSTRLAESSYEQYF. CDR3 sequence (DNA): TGTGCCAGCAGTACCCGACTAGCCGAAAGCTCCTACGAGCAGTACTTC.

The sample holds a few counts of this clone. The gene calls are TRBV28 and TRBJ2-3; 12 bases match TRBD1. V was clipped by 6 bases and J by 5 bases; unmatched bases: 6. Germline CDR1 reads MDHEN; CDR2 reads SYDVKM. The CDR3 runs to 15 residues. In DNA, the CDR3 is TGTGCCAGCAGGAATTGGGACAGGGGGCAAGATACGCAGTATTTT. Translation gives CASRNWDRGQDTQYF.

The chain carries TRBV14 and TRBJ1-4; D is uncertain. The CDR3 is 15 residues long. With 0 bases removed from V and 8 bases from J, the gap between germline ends came to 13 bases. Germline CDR1 reads SGHDN; CDR2 reads FVKESK. CDR3 sequence (DNA): TGTGCCAGCAGCCAAGATGGAGGCCTCAGAGAAAAACTGTTTTTT. Protein: CASSQDGGLREKLFF.

A note on this clone: Other DNA variants within this sample encode the same CDR3. V gene TRBV11-2 combines with J gene TRBJ2-7; a weak D match, TRBD1 (6 bases). Germline V gene data show CDR1 as SGHAT and CDR2 as FQNNGV. Trimming shortened V by 2 bases and J by 0 bases, and 8 bases separated the two germline ends. The CDR3 totals 14 residues. CDR3 in DNA: TGTGCCAGCAGCTTATCAGGGGCCTCCTACGAGCAGTACTTC. It encodes CASSLSGASYEQYF.

This clone was seen a single time. The J gene is TRBJ2-3, the V gene TRBV5-1, with a possible D match to TRBD2 (7 bases). CDR1 and CDR2 from the germline V gene are SGHRS and YFSETQ. The ends were cut back, 7 bases at V and 4 bases at J, with 19 bases in the middle. The CDR3 runs to 15 residues. The CDR3, as DNA: TGCGCCAGCGGGAGCGGGGACATAACGGCAGATACGCAGTATTTT. It translates to CASGSGDITADTQYF.

The rearrangement uses TRBV11-2 and TRBJ2-3; the D gene is possibly TRBD2 (5 bases). The ends were cut back, 5 bases at V and 3 bases at J, with 9 bases in the middle. Germline-derived CDR1 and CDR2 are SGHAT and FQNNGV. The CDR3 has 13 amino acids. The CDR3 bases are TGTGCCAGCAGCCCGGGGTTGACAGATACGCAGTATTTT. It specifies CASSPGLTDTQYF.

This chain connects TRBV13 to TRBJ1-3; D might be TRBD1 (5 bases). Germline-derived CDR1 and CDR2 are PRHDT and FYEKMQ (reference sequence). The V end was cut by 1 base, the J end by 0 bases, with 7 bases between. This CDR3 spans 15 amino acids. DNA for the CDR3: TGTGCCAGCAGCTTAGTGGGGGGCTCTGGAAACACCATATATTTT. This encodes CASSLVGGSGNTIYF. Complete variable domain (other parts from reference TRBV13 and TRBJ1-3): AAGVIQSPRHLIKEKRETATLKCYPIPRHDTVYWYQQGPGQDPQFLISFYEKMQSDKGSIPDRFSAQQFSDYHSELNMSSLELGDSALYFCASSLVGGSGNTIYFGEGSWLTVV.

The chain couples TRBV25-1 to TRBJ1-4; unclear D gene. Trimming removed 4 bases from V and 8 bases from J, with 8 bases in between. Looked up from germline, CDR1 is MGHDK and CDR2 is SYGVNS. This CDR3 is 12 amino acids long. CDR3 in DNA: TGTGCCAGCAGTGCCGTTTGGGAAAAACTGTTTTTT. Protein: CASSAVWEKLFF.

The chain couples TRBV12-5 to TRBJ2-2; TRBD2 is a possible D gene (6 bases). The germline gives CDR1 LGHNT, CDR2 FRNRAP. Trimming left V 2 bases short and J 5 bases short, with 27 bases between. The CDR3 sequence is 20 residues long. CDR3 sequence: CASGLFPTHVTGEGTGELFF. DNA of the CDR3: TGTGCTAGTGGTTTGTTCCCCACTCATGTGACGGGAGAGGGTACCGGGGAGCTGTTTTTT.

CDR3: CASSSDPGTGAYEQYF. Here the CDR3 DNA reads TGTGCCAGCAGTTCAGACCCCGGGACAGGGGCGTACGAGCAGTACTTC. The chain combines TRBV27 with TRBJ2-7; 10 bases are shared with TRBD1. This CDR3 has 16 amino acids. The ends lost 4 bases at V and 4 bases at J; junction bases unmatched: 10. Germline CDR1 is MNHEY and CDR2 is SMNVEV (reference sequence).

J is TRBJ2-7 and V is TRBV11-2; D possibly uses TRBD1 or TRBD2 (5 bases each). Between the trimmed V and J ends, which lost 5 bases and 7 bases, there was a span of 18 bases. CDR3 length: 14 residues. The germline gives CDR1 SGHAT, CDR2 FQNNGV. CDR3 nucleotides: TGTGCCAGCAGCCAACAAGGACTTACAGGAGAGCAGTACTTC. Translation: CASSQQGLTGEQYF.

The genes are TRBV2 and TRBJ2-3; a possible D gene is TRBD2 (6 bases). CDR1 is SNHLY, CDR2 FYNNEI, per germline. The CDR3 extends over 14 amino acids. The ends were cut back, 8 bases at V and 0 bases at J, with 12 bases in the middle. This CDR3 reads CASVPGLSTDTQYF. The CDR3 nucleotides are TGTGCCAGCGTTCCGGGACTCAGCACAGATACGCAGTATTTT.